This T cell receptor (beta chain) was retrieved from a study of cytomegalovirus exposure and HLA in healthy donors. Amplification used 60 Vbeta primers and 13 Jbeta primers. TCRdb's table, derived via immunoSEQ multiplex PCR, lists solely in-frame clones and lacks some. The data hold 120,000 to 150,000 clones, with around three quarters observed a single time. Regarding the study as a whole: Several V segments, TRBV6-2 and TRBV6-3 among them, could not be told apart and were dropped. Presence/absence analyses assumed roughly uniform sequencing depth across donors, which may not hold. Being productive about 90% or about 30% of the time was typical of most TCR beta V segments in an earlier analysis.

CDR3 size: 15 residues. The count of this clone is one. Its target is unknown. Donors in the study were healthy people who gave bone marrow. This TCR was recovered from a woman aged 40-49 years in good health and CMV-seropositive. Material for sequencing was PBMCs. The chain uses TRBV12-2 and TRBJ2-2; TRBD2 is the table's D call and was not checked against the DNA. TRBV12-2 counts as a pseudogene. CDR3 amino acids: CASRLAVGNTGELFF. DNA for the CDR3: TGTGCAAGTCGCTTAGCGGTCGGGAACACCGGGGAGCTGTTTTTT.